This TCR beta chain appears in the sequencing data of a study of blood T cell repertoires in COVID-19. This clone has just a few counts. This CDR3 comprises 13 residues. Germline loops: CDR1 SEHNR, CDR2 FQNEAQ (reference sequence). V was trimmed by 1 base and J by 6 bases, leaving 6 bases between them. Sequenced by immunoSEQ multiplex PCR; TCRdb stores in-frame clones only, minus some. This table has 90,000 to 140,000 clones, roughly 80% appearing once. The sample was peripheral blood. The chain links TRBV7-9 to TRBJ2-2, with D unclear. The receptor was derived from a woman aged 80 or over with acute or convalescent COVID-19. The CDR3 region has the DNA TGTGCCAGCAGCTTAGGACTCTCCGGGGAGCTGTTTTTT. Protein sequence: CASSLGLSGELFF.